What follows are 3 T cell receptor beta chains derived from one specimen sequenced in a study of cytomegalovirus exposure and HLA in healthy donors (dated 2017 in TCRdb). The protocol used for the library was the immunoSEQ multiplex PCR assay. In its TCRdb copy, this immuneACCESS table keeps in-frame sequences only and misses some clones. Where compared with another copy, unresolved V genes explain less than half of these, and the others have no known cause. For this sample the table gives 120,000 or so clones, of which approximately 90% were detected only once. 1.5% to 2% of the sample comes from the top ten. Sequenced material: PBMCs. Every receptor here comes from a woman under 30 in good health and CMV-seronegative.

This clone was detected only once. This rearrangement joins TRBV5-6 to TRBJ2-5; no reliable D call. This CDR3 has 15 residues. V lost 0 bases and J lost 5, with 14 bases in between. Per germline, CDR1 SGHDT and CDR2 YYEEEE. CDR3 protein: CASSLAAAPKETQYF. Written as DNA, the CDR3 is TGTGCCAGCAGCTTGGCCGCGGCGCCGAAGGAGACCCAGTACTTC.

V is TRBV6-6 and J is TRBJ2-5, with a weak D call TRBD1 (5 bases). The ends were cut back, 2 bases at V and 4 bases at J, with 11 bases in the middle. This CDR3 region has 14 residues. Germline V gene data show CDR1 as MNHNY and CDR2 as SVGAGI (reference sequence). The CDR3: CASSYIQGAETQYF. For the CDR3, the DNA is TGTGCCAGCAGTTACATTCAAGGGGCAGAGACCCAGTACTTC.

The chain couples TRBV13 to TRBJ1-2, with D perhaps matching TRBD1 (6 bases). V shed 1 base and J shed 3 bases, with 12 bases lying between them. Germline V lookup: CDR1 PRHDT, CDR2 FYEKMQ (reference sequence). The length of the CDR3 is 15 residues. CDR3 amino acids: CASSLEQPGDYGYTF. CDR3 nucleotide sequence: TGTGCCAGCAGCTTAGAACAGCCAGGGGACTATGGCTACACCTTC.